A selection of T cell receptor beta chains follows, all from one sample in a study of T cell responses to AZD1222 COVID-19 vaccine. Clones were read by immunoSEQ multiplex PCR, and TCRdb kept only the in-frame ones, dropping some. Of some 150,000 clones in the sample, about 91% are singletons; the top ten hold 3% to 4%. The input for sequencing was peripheral blood, taken on day 0 of MenACWY control vaccination. These TCRs come from an adult in good health. Both conserved end residues are trimmed from each CDR3.

ASSAGLGFEQF 11 TRBJ2-1 TRBV2
ASSFTGRTEAF 11 TRBJ1-1 TRBV27
ASSYRGLSNEQF 12 TRBJ2-1 TRBV25-1
ASSLGSGDEAF 11 TRBJ1-1 TRBV11-2
ASSDTNSNQPQH 12 TRBJ1-5 TRBV7-2
ASKLGSYTNEKLF 13 TRBJ1-4 TRBV28
ASSLAGGGADTQY 13 TRBJ2-3 TRBV5-1
ASSTPLAGVTYNEQF 15 TRBJ2-1 TRBV21-1
ASPPEHEQY 9 TRBJ2-7 TRBV21-1
ASSLGAVYGYT 11 TRBJ1-2 TRBV28
ASSPPSGARYNEQF 14 TRBJ2-1 TRBV9
ASSVVPGDRNSYEQY 15 TRBJ2-7 TRBV5-1
ASSLPETSNYGYT 13 TRBJ1-2 TRBV5-5
ATSGRMNTEAF 11 TRBJ1-1 TRBV24-1
ASSVGGADTEAF 12 TRBJ1-1 TRBV9
ASSKTAQGASPNYGYT 16 TRBJ1-2 TRBV7-9
ASSDGTLPSGANVLT 15 TRBJ2-6 TRBV6-1
ASSLRVSQPQH 11 TRBJ1-5 TRBV27
ASSEAGGTDTQY 12 TRBJ2-3 TRBV6-1
ASSRGLAGSYEQY 13 TRBJ2-7 TRBV6-2/TRBV6-3
ASSLTGGSNQPQH 13 TRBJ1-5 TRBV7-2
ASSVPTGTKAF 11 TRBJ1-1 TRBV28
ASSGRLAGGPDTQY 14 TRBJ2-3 TRBV9
ASSLSGGDTDTQY 13 TRBJ2-3 TRBV7-7
ASSSTGNTGELF 12 TRBJ2-2 TRBV5-1
ASSSDLRDGNEKLF 14 TRBJ1-4 TRBV7-9
ASSLVEAFSGNTIY 14 TRBJ1-3 TRBV5-6
ASSPTSDSYGYT 12 TRBJ1-2 TRBV18
ASSRRRRYNEQF 12 TRBJ2-1 TRBV6-5
ASSLGQGTGSPLH 13 TRBJ1-6 TRBV5-1
ASSLARPVAGELF 13 TRBJ2-2 TRBV11-3
AWSGDRGYTEAF 12 TRBJ1-1 TRBV30
ASSFPRADVLPGRNEQF 17 TRBJ2-1 TRBV28
ASSRGSWGQPQH 12 TRBJ1-5 TRBV19
ASSQDRGGNTIY 12 TRBJ1-3 TRBV7-8
ASAAGQSEADTQY 13 TRBJ2-3 TRBV6-5
ASSLTGGTGSYEQY 14 TRBJ2-7 TRBV7-3
ASSFLGGGYSYEQY 14 TRBJ2-7 TRBV5-1
ASSSQGPGNSPLH 13 TRBJ1-6 TRBV5-1
ASSLFTGLYEQY 12 TRBJ2-7 TRBV5-6
ASSSLRTVNYGYT 13 TRBJ1-2 TRBV6-5
ASSLVSGAGYT 11 TRBJ1-2 TRBV7-2
AFSPPGKLSPLH 12 TRBJ1-6 TRBV30
ASSLVVSYGYT 11 TRBJ1-2 TRBV7-2